This T cell receptor (beta chain) was sequenced in a study of ipilimumab plus nivolumab after autologous stem cell transplantation. About the study: Patients received a median of roughly 5 ipilimumab and roughly eight nivolumab doses. Study-wide results and limits: TCR repertoire, Treg phenotype and gut microbiota reportedly support more study of this approach.

Dosing: nivolumab 3 mg/kg IV, weeks 1, 4, 7, 10, then every two weeks to week 26. Clones were sequenced by immunoSEQ multiplex PCR, and TCRdb holds only the in-frame ones, with some missing. This table holds around 10,000 clones, more than 60% found once. About this clone itself: As yet, its antigen is unknown. Other DNA sequences of this sample code for an identical CDR3.

CDR1 is WSHSY, CDR2 SAAADI, per germline. CDR3 size: 14 residues. V was pared by 6 bases and J by 0 bases, with 12 bases between. This TCR came from a female donor with multiple myeloma. The rearrangement joins TRBV10-2 to TRBJ2-7; D possibly corresponds to TRBD2 (6 bases). The material sequenced was PBMCs, taken in a trial of ipilimumab plus nivolumab as post-transplant consolidation. This chain's CDR3 is CASRAGTDSYEQYF. The CDR3 bases are TGCGCCAGCAGAGCCGGGACTGACTCCTACGAGCAGTACTTC.